A selection of T cell receptor beta chains follows, all from one sample in a study of cytomegalovirus exposure and HLA in healthy donors. Produced via immunoSEQ multiplex PCR; TCRdb's table is partial and in-frame only. The repertoire holds roughly 150,000 clones, 80% to 85% seen once, with 0.95% to 1% in the top ten. Sequences were obtained from PBMCs. These receptors were collected from a girl aged 2 to 9 in good health and CMV-seropositive. Each CDR3 is given with its conserved first and last residue. D genes are given only for firm matches. Clone size is given for some rows only: seen once, a few or many times, or a class if the clone is expanded.

V	J	length	D	size	DNA	CDR3
TRBV27	TRBJ2-3	13	-	-	TGTGCCAGCAGTTTCCTCGGGGGAGATACGCAGTATTTT	CASSFLGGDTQYF
TRBV5-1	TRBJ2-2	16	-	-	TGCGCCAGCAGTTTAGAAGCCGCCGCGAACACCGGGGAGCTGTTTTTT	CASSLEAAANTGELFF
TRBV7-8	TRBJ2-2	16	TRBD2	-	TGTGCCAGCAGCCCTCAGGGACTAGGAGGCTCCGGGGAGCTGTTTTTT	CASSPQGLGGSGELFF
TRBV30	TRBJ2-2	14	-	-	TGTGCCTGGAGGTGGGCATCGAACACCGGGGAGCTGTTTTTT	CAWRWASNTGELFF
TRBV28	TRBJ2-7	16	-	once	TGTGCCAGTCCTCCTGATACCGGACACAGCTCCTACGAGCAGTACTTC	CASPPDTGHSSYEQYF
TRBV28	TRBJ1-3	14	-	-	TGTGCCAGCAGTTTCCGGGGGATTGGAAACACCATATATTTT	CASSFRGIGNTIYF
TRBV27	TRBJ1-5	18	TRBD1	-	TGTGCCAGCAGTTTATTCGCTACAGGGGCAGGTAGCAATCAGCCCCAGCATTTT	CASSLFATGAGSNQPQHF
TRBV30	TRBJ2-1	16	TRBD1	-	TGTGCCTGGAGTGTACGGCCCGACAGGGGTTACAATGAGCAGTTCTTC	CAWSVRPDRGYNEQFF
TRBV13	TRBJ2-3	15	-	-	TGTGCCAGCAGCCTCAGCGCGGCCGAGGCAGATACGCAGTATTTT	CASSLSAAEADTQYF
TRBV7-3	TRBJ2-3	15	TRBD2	-	TGTGCCAGCAGCTTCCGACTAGCGAGGACAGATACGCAGTATTTT	CASSFRLARTDTQYF
TRBV6-5	TRBJ2-3	15	TRBD2	-	TGTGCCAGCAGTTTAGCGGGAGGAACATTAGATACGCAGTATTTT	CASSLAGGTLDTQYF
TRBV9	TRBJ1-2	16	-	-	TGTGCCAGCAGCCATCCCTCCTCAGGGGATCGATATGGCTACACCTTC	CASSHPSSGDRYGYTF
TRBV30	TRBJ1-4	13	TRBD1	-	TGTGCCTGGGCCAGGGGGATCAATGAAAAACTGTTTTTT	CAWARGINEKLFF
TRBV4-1	TRBJ2-2	14	-	few	TGCGCCAGCAGCCAAGAAAGAGGGCACGGGGAGCTGTTTTTT	CASSQERGHGELFF
TRBV19	TRBJ2-1	15	TRBD2	-	TGTGCCAGTAGTAGCGCGGCTAGCGGGAGGCATGAGCAGTTCTTC	CASSSAASGRHEQFF
TRBV29-1	TRBJ2-7	12	-	-	TGCAGCGTTGAACTAGGGGCCGACGAGCAGTACTTC	CSVELGADEQYF
TRBV2	TRBJ2-3	15	-	-	TGTGCCACCCTAAAAGAGGGCCTCCGAACCGATACGCAGTATTTT	CATLKEGLRTDTQYF
TRBV6-1	TRBJ1-2	14	-	-	TGTGCCAGCAGCCTAAGAACAGAGAACTATGGCTACACCTTC	CASSLRTENYGYTF
TRBV19	TRBJ2-1	14	-	-	TGTGCCAGTAGCTCGGGGGGCAGCTACAATGAGCAGTTCTTC	CASSSGGSYNEQFF
TRBV30	TRBJ2-1	14	TRBD2	once	TGTGCCTGGAGTTCTGGCGGGAGGAGGAATGAGCAGTTCTTC	CAWSSGGRRNEQFF
TRBV19	TRBJ2-6	18	TRBD2	-	TGTGCCAGTAACCCCCTTGGAACGGGAGGCACTGGGGCCAACGTCCTGACTTTC	CASNPLGTGGTGANVLTF
TRBV11-2	TRBJ2-7	15	TRBD2	-	TGTGCCAGCAGCTCTACTAGCGGGAGGGCCCACGAGCAGTACTTC	CASSSTSGRAHEQYF
TRBV9	TRBJ2-7	16	TRBD2	few	TGTGCCAGCAGCGCGACTACGGGAACTAGCGTATACGAGCAGTACTTC	CASSATTGTSVYEQYF
TRBV5-1	TRBJ2-1	15	TRBD1	-	TGCGCCAGCAGCTTGGTAGGACAGGGTAGGAATGAGCAGTTCTTC	CASSLVGQGRNEQFF
TRBV5-1	TRBJ2-2	16	TRBD1	-	TGCGCCAGCAGCCGCCCGGGACAGGGAGTCACCGGGGAGCTGTTTTTT	CASSRPGQGVTGELFF
TRBV30	TRBJ1-5	11	-	once	TGTGCCTGGGGAGTAGGTCAGCCCCAGCATTTT	CAWGVGQPQHF
TRBV29-1	TRBJ2-7	14	TRBD1	few	TGCAGCGTTTTCGGACAGGGGATTCCTTACGAGCAGTACTTC	CSVFGQGIPYEQYF
TRBV20-1	TRBJ1-2	10	-	-	TGCAGTGCCTCTAACTATGGCTACACCTTC	CSASNYGYTF
TRBV7-6	TRBJ1-4	15	-	-	TGTGCCAGCAGCTTAGTACCAGGGTCGTGGGAAAAACTGTTTTTT	CASSLVPGSWEKLFF
TRBV27	TRBJ2-5	15	TRBD2	-	TGTGCCAGCAAGGTAGCGGGGTTGCTCCAAGAGACCCAGTACTTC	CASKVAGLLQETQYF
TRBV19	TRBJ1-2	14	TRBD1	-	TGTGCCAGTAGTATGAAAGGGGGCGTCTATGGCTACACCTTC	CASSMKGGVYGYTF
TRBV4-1	TRBJ1-1	13	TRBD1	-	TGCGCCAGCAGCCGATCAGGGGGCACTGAAGCTTTCTTT	CASSRSGGTEAFF
TRBV5-1	TRBJ1-1	12	-	-	TGCGCCAGCAGCAAGTCAGGGACTGAAGCTTTCTTT	CASSKSGTEAFF
TRBV28	TRBJ2-7	16	-	few	TGTGCCAGCAGTTTAGGTGAGCCGGGGGACCTCGGGGAGCAGTACTTC	CASSLGEPGDLGEQYF
TRBV18	TRBJ1-5	14	-	-	TGTGCCAGCTCACCAGGGGGCTCCGGACAGCCCCAGCATTTT	CASSPGGSGQPQHF
TRBV27	TRBJ2-5	15	-	once	TGTGCCAGCAGTCCGCCCCCGGGGGAACAAGAGACCCAGTACTTC	CASSPPPGEQETQYF